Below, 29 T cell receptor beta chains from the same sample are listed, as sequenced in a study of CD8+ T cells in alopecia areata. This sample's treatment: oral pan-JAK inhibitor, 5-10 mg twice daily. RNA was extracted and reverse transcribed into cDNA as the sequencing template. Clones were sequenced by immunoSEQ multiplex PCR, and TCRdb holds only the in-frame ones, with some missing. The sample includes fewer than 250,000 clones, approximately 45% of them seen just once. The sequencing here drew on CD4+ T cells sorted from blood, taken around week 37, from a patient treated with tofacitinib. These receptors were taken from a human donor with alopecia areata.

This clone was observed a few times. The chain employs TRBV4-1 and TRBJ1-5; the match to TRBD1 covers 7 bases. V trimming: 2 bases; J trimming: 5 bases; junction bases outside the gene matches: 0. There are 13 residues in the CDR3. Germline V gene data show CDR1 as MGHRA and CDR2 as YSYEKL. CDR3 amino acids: CASSQQGDQPQHF. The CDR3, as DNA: TGCGCCAGCAGCCAACAGGGGGATCAGCCCCAGCATTTT.

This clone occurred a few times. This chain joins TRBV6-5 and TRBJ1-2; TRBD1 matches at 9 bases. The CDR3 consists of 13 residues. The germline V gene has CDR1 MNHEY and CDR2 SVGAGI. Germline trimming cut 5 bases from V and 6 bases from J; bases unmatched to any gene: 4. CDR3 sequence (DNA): TGTGCCAGCAGTCGGACAGGGGAAGATGGCTACACCTTC. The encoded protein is CASSRTGEDGYTF.

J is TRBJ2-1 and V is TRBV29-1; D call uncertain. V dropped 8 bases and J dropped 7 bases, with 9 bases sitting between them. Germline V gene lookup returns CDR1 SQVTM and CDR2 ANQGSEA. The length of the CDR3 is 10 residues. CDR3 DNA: TGCAGCTCGATGAGGAATGAGCAGTTCTTC. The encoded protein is CSSMRNEQFF.

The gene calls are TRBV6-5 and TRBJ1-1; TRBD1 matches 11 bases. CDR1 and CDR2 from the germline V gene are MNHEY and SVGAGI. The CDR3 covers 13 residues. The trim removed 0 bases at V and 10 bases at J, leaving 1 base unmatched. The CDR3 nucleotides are TGTGCCAGCAGTTACTCAGGGACAGGGGGAGCTTTCTTT. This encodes CASSYSGTGGAFF.

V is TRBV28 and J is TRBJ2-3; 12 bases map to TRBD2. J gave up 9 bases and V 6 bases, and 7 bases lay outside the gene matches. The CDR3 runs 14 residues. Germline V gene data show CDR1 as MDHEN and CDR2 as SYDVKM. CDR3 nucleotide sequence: TGTGCCAGCAGGCCGGGACTAGCGGGTACCACGCAGTATTTT. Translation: CASRPGLAGTTQYF.

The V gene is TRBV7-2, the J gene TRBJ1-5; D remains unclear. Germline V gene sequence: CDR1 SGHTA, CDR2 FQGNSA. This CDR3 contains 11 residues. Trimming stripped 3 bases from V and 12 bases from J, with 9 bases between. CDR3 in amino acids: CASSFGANQHF. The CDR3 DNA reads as TGTGCCAGCAGCTTTGGCGCGAACCAGCATTTT. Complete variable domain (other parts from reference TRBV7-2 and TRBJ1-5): GAGVSQSPSNKVTEKGKDVELRCDPISGHTALYWYRQSLGQGLEFLIYFQGNSAPDKSGLPSDRFSAERTGGSVSTLTIQRTQQEDSAVYLCASSFGANQHFGDGTRLSIL.

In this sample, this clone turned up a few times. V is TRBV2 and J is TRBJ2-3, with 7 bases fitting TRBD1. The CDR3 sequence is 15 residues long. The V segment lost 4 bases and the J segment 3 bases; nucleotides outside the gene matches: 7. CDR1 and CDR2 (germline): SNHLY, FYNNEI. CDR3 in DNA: TGTGCCAGCAGTGTTCCGGGACAGACTACAGATACGCAGTATTTT. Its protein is CASSVPGQTTDTQYF.

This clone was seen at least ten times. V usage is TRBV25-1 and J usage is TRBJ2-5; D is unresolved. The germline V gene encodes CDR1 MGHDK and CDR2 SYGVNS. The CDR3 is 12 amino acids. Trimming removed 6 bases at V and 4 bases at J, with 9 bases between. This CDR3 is CASRQKGETQYF. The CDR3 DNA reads TGTGCCAGCAGACAGAAGGGAGAGACCCAGTACTTC.

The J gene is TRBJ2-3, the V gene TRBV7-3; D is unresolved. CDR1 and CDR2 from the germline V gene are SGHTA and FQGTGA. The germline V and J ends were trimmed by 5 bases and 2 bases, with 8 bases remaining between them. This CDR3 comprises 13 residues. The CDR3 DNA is TGTGCCAGCAGCCCACGTTTCACAGATACGCAGTATTTT. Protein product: CASSPRFTDTQYF. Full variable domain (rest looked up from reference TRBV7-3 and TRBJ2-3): GAGVSQTPSNKVTEKGKYVELRCDPISGHTALYWYRQSLGQGPEFLIYFQGTGAADDSGLPNDRFFAVRPEGSVSTLKIQRTERGDSAVYLCASSPRFTDTQYFGPGTRLTVL.

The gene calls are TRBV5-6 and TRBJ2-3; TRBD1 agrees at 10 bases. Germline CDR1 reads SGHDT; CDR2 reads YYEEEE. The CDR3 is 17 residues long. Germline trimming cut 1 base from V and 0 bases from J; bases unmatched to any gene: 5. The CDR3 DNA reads TGTGCCAGCAGCTTGAAGGGACAGGGGTTTAGCACAGATACGCAGTATTTT. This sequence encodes CASSLKGQGFSTDTQYF.

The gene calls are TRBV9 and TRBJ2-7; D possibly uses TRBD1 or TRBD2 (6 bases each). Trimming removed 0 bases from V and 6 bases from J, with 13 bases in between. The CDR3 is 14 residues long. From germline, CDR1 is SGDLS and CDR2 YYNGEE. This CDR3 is CASSVGLRGGEQYF. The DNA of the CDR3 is TGTGCCAGCAGCGTAGGACTCAGGGGAGGCGAGCAGTACTTC. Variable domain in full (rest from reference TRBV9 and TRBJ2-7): DSGVTQTPKHLITATGQRVTLRCSPRSGDLSVYWYQQSLDQGLQFLIQYYNGEERAKGNILERFSAQQFPDLHSELNLSSLELGDSALYFCASSVGLRGGEQYFGPGTRLTVT.

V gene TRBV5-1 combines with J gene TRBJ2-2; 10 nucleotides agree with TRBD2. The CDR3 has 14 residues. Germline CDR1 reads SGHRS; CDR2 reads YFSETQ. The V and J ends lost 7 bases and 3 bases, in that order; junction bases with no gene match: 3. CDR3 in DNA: TGCGCCAGCTGGCTAGCGGGAGACACCGGGGAGCTGTTTTTT. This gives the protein CASWLAGDTGELFF.

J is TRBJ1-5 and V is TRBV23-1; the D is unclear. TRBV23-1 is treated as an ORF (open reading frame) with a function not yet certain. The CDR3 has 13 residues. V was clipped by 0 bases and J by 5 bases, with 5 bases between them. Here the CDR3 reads CASSQSSHQPQHF. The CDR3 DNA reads TGCGCCAGCAGTCAATCTTCCCATCAGCCCCAGCATTTT.

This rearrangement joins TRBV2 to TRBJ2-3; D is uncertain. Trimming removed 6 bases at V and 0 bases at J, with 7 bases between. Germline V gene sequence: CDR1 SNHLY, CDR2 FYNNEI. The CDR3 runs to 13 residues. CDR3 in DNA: TGTGCCAGCAGCTCGGAGAGCACAGATACGCAGTATTTT. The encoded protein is CASSSESTDTQYF.

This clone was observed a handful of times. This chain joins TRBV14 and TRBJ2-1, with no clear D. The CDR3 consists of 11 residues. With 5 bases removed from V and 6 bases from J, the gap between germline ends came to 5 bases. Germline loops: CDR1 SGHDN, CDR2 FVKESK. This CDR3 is CASSESNEQFF. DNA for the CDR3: TGTGCCAGCAGCGAGAGCAATGAGCAGTTCTTC.

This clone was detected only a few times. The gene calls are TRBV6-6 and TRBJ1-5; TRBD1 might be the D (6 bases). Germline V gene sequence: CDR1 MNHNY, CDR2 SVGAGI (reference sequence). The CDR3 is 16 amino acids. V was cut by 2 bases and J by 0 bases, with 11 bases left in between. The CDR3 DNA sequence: TGTGCCAGCAGTTACCAAGGACAGAATAGCAATCAGCCCCAGCATTTT. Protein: CASSYQGQNSNQPQHF.

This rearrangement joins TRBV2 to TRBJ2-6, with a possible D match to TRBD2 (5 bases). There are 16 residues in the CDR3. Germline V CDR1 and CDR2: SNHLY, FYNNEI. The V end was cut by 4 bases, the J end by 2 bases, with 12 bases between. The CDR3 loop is CASSGTGSAGANVLTF. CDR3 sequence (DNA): TGTGCCAGCAGTGGGACGGGGTCCGCTGGGGCCAACGTCCTGACTTTC.

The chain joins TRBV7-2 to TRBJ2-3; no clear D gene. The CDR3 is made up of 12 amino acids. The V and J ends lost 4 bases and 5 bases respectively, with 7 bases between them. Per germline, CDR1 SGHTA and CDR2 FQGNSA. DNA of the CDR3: TGTGCCAGCAGCTCGGAGAAAGATACGCAGTATTTT. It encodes CASSSEKDTQYF.

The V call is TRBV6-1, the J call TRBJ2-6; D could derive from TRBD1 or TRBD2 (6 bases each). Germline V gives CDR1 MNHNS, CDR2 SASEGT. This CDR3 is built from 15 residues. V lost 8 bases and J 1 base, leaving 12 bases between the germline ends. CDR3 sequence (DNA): TGTGCCAGCGGGGGGCGCGGGTCTGGGGCCAACGTCCTGACTTTC. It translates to CASGGRGSGANVLTF.

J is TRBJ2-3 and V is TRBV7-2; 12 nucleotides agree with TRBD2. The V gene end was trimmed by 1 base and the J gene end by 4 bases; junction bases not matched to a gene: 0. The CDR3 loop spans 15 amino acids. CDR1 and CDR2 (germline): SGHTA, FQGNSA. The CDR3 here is CASSLGTSGADTQYF. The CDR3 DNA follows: TGTGCCAGCAGCTTAGGGACTAGCGGGGCAGATACGCAGTATTTT.

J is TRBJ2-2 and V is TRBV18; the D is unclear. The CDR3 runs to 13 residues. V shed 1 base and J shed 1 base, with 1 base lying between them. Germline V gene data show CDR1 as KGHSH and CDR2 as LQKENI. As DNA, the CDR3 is TGTGCCAGCTCACCACGGAACACCGGGGAGCTGTTTTTT. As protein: CASSPRNTGELFF.

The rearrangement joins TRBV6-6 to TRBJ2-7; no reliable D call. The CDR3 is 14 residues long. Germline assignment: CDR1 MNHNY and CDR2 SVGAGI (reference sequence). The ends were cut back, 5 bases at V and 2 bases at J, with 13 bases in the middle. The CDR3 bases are TGTGCCAGCAGTAAACGACTCACCACCTACGAGCAGTACTTC. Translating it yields CASSKRLTTYEQYF.

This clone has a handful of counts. Here the CDR3 reads CASSLRGLTTYTF. The DNA for the CDR3 is TGTGCCAGCAGTTTAAGGGGCCTCACGACCTACACCTTC. This sequence joins TRBV27 and TRBJ1-2; the D gene is possibly TRBD1 (5 bases). CDR3 size: 13 residues. The ends were cut back, 2 bases at V and 10 bases at J, with 14 bases in the middle. The V gene's germline CDR1 is MNHEY and CDR2 SMNVEV (reference sequence).

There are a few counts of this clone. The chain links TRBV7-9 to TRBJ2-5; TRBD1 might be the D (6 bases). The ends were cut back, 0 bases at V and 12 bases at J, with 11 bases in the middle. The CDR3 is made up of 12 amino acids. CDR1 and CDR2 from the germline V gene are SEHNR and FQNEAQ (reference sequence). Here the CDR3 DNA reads TGTGCCAGCAGCTTAGCAGGGGGACACAAGTACTTC. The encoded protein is CASSLAGGHKYF. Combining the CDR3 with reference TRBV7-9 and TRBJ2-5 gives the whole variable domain DTGVSQNPRHKITKRGQNVTFRCDPISEHNRLYWYRQTLGQGPEFLTYFQNEAQLEKSRLLSDRFSAERPKGSFSTLEIQRTEQGDSAMYLCASSLAGGHKYFGPGTRLLVL.

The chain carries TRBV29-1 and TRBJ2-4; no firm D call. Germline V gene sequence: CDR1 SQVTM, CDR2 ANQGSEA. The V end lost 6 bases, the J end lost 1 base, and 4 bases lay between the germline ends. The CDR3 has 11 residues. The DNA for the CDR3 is TGCAGCGTGGGGGCCAAAAACATTCAGTACTTC. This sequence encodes CSVGAKNIQYF. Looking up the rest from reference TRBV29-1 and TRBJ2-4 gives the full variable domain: SAVISQKPSRDICQRGTSLTIQCQVDSQVTMMFWYRQQPGQSLTLIATANQGSEATYESGFVIDKFPISRPNLTFSTLTVSNMSPEDSSIYLCSVGAKNIQYFGAGTRLSVL.

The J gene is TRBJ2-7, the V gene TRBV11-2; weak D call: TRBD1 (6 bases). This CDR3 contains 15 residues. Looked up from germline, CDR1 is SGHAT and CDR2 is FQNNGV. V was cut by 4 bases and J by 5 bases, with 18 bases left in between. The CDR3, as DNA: TGTGCCAGCAGCTCAATGGCTGCACCAGGGGACGAGCAGTACTTC. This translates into CASSSMAAPGDEQYF.

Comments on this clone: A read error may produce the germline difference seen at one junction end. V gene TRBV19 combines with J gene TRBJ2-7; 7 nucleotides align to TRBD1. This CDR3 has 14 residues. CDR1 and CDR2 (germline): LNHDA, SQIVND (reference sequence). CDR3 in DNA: TGTGCCAGTAGTCCGAGGGGAAGTACAGGGGACAAATTCTTC. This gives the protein CASSPRGSTGDKFF. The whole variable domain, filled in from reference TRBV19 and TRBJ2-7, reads DGGITQSPKYLFRKEGQNVTLSCEQNLNHDAMYWYRQDPGQGLRLIYYSQIVNDFQKGDIAEGYSVSREKKESFPLTVTSAQKNPTAFYLCASSPRGSTGDKFFGPGTRLTVT.

In DNA form, the CDR3 reads TGTGCCAGCAGCTTCGAGGCAGGGGGCGCGACTGAAGCTTTCTTT. Translation: CASSFEAGGATEAFF. The genes are TRBV7-3 and TRBJ1-1; TRBD1 aligns across 8 bases. CDR1 is SGHTA and CDR2 is FQGTGA in the germline V gene. The trim removed 3 bases at V and 5 bases at J, leaving 8 bases unmatched. The length of the CDR3 is 15 residues.

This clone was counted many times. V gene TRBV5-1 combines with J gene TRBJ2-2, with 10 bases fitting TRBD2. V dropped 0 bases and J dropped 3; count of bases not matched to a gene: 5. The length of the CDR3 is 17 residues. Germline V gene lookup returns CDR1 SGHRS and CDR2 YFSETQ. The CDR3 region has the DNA TGCGCCAGCAGCTTGGATTTAGCGGGAGGTGACACCGGGGAGCTGTTTTTT. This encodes CASSLDLAGGDTGELFF.